The rows below give T cell receptor beta chains drawn from one sample of a study of cytomegalovirus exposure and HLA in healthy donors. Only in-frame clones appear in the TCRdb table, and some are missing; sequencing was by immunoSEQ multiplex PCR. The data contain under 150,000 clones, 78% of them singletons. Material: PBMCs. The origin of the receptors is a woman younger than 45 in good health and CMV-seropositive. CDR3s include the opening cysteine and the closing phenylalanine or tryptophan. D genes are given only for firm matches. Size is omitted from some rows. Given values are once, few, many or a class for expanded clones.

CDR3 length: 15
clone size: NA
D gene: NA
J gene: TRBJ2-1
V gene: TRBV28
CDR3 protein: CASSLFRLEPNEQFF
CDR3 DNA: TGTGCCAGCAGTTTATTCAGGCTCGAACCCAATGAGCAGTTCTTC

CDR3 length: 16
clone size: NA
D gene: TRBD2
J gene: TRBJ2-3
V gene: TRBV7-3
CDR3 protein: CASSLSGGASTDTQYF
CDR3 DNA: TGTGCCAGCAGCTTATCCGGGGGGGCTAGCACAGATACGCAGTATTTT

CDR3 length: 18
clone size: once
D gene: TRBD1
J gene: TRBJ2-4
V gene: TRBV2
CDR3 protein: CASSDPGQSLSAKNIQYF
CDR3 DNA: TGTGCCAGCAGTGACCCGGGACAGTCACTATCAGCCAAAAACATTCAGTACTTC

CDR3 length: 13
clone size: NA
D gene: NA
J gene: TRBJ2-1
V gene: TRBV9
CDR3 protein: CASSFRTGDEQFF
CDR3 DNA: TGTGCCAGCAGCTTCAGAACAGGTGATGAGCAGTTCTTC

CDR3 length: 16
clone size: NA
D gene: NA
J gene: TRBJ2-2
V gene: TRBV7-3
CDR3 protein: CASSFIRPTSTGELFF
CDR3 DNA: TGTGCCAGCAGCTTCATCAGGCCCACCTCGACCGGGGAGCTGTTTTTT

CDR3 length: 15
clone size: NA
D gene: TRBD1
J gene: TRBJ2-7
V gene: TRBV27
CDR3 protein: CASSPKGAYGYEQYF
CDR3 DNA: TGTGCCAGCAGTCCAAAGGGGGCATATGGCTACGAGCAGTACTTC

CDR3 length: 12
clone size: NA
D gene: NA
J gene: TRBJ2-5
V gene: TRBV5-8
CDR3 protein: CASSQATETQYF
CDR3 DNA: TGTGCCAGCAGCCAGGCGACAGAGACCCAGTACTTC

CDR3 length: 16
clone size: NA
D gene: TRBD2
J gene: TRBJ2-7
V gene: TRBV19
CDR3 protein: CASKAGGQGRGYEQYF
CDR3 DNA: TGTGCCAGTAAGGCGGGGGGTCAGGGAAGGGGTTACGAGCAGTACTTC

CDR3 length: 17
clone size: NA
D gene: TRBD2
J gene: TRBJ2-1
V gene: TRBV5-1
CDR3 protein: CASSRPPSGVGSDEQFF
CDR3 DNA: TGCGCCAGCAGCCGGCCACCTAGCGGGGTTGGGTCGGATGAGCAGTTCTTC

CDR3 length: 16
clone size: NA
D gene: NA
J gene: TRBJ2-2
V gene: TRBV6-5
CDR3 protein: CASSYSIRGNTGELFF
CDR3 DNA: TGTGCCAGCAGTTACTCTATCAGGGGGAACACCGGGGAGCTGTTTTTT

CDR3 length: 15
clone size: NA
D gene: NA
J gene: TRBJ1-2
V gene: TRBV4-1
CDR3 protein: CASSPGEGFSYGYTF
CDR3 DNA: TGCGCCAGCAGCCCCGGGGAGGGCTTTAGCTATGGCTACACCTTC

CDR3 length: 13
clone size: NA
D gene: TRBD1
J gene: TRBJ2-5
V gene: TRBV5-6
CDR3 protein: CASSLRTGETQYF
CDR3 DNA: TGTGCCAGCAGCTTGAGGACAGGAGAGACCCAGTACTTC

CDR3 length: 13
clone size: NA
D gene: NA
J gene: TRBJ1-2
V gene: TRBV5-1
CDR3 protein: CASSADSEYGYTF
CDR3 DNA: TGCGCCAGCAGCGCGGACTCAGAATATGGCTACACCTTC

CDR3 length: 16
clone size: NA
D gene: NA
J gene: TRBJ2-3
V gene: TRBV7-9
CDR3 protein: CASSPVVGLAITPEYF
CDR3 DNA: TGTGCCAGCAGCCCCGTTGTGGGGCTAGCGATAACTCCGGAGTATTTT

CDR3 length: 15
clone size: NA
D gene: TRBD2
J gene: TRBJ2-3
V gene: TRBV6-1
CDR3 protein: CASSVKAGGRHTQYF
CDR3 DNA: TGTGCCAGCAGTGTTAAGGCGGGGGGGCGACATACGCAGTATTTT

CDR3 length: 16
clone size: NA
D gene: TRBD2
J gene: TRBJ2-3
V gene: TRBV6-1
CDR3 protein: CASSERLAGGADTQYF
CDR3 DNA: TGTGCCAGCAGTGAAAGGCTAGCGGGGGGGGCAGATACGCAGTATTTT

CDR3 length: 15
clone size: NA
D gene: NA
J gene: TRBJ2-7
V gene: TRBV6-6
CDR3 protein: CASINRVGLAYEQYF
CDR3 DNA: TGTGCCAGCATAAACAGGGTAGGACTTGCCTACGAGCAGTACTTC

CDR3 length: 14
clone size: NA
D gene: NA
J gene: TRBJ1-5
V gene: TRBV30
CDR3 protein: CAWSVKGVHQPQHF
CDR3 DNA: TGTGCCTGGAGTGTAAAGGGGGTTCATCAGCCCCAGCATTTT

CDR3 length: 18
clone size: few
D gene: TRBD1
J gene: TRBJ1-5
V gene: TRBV4-2
CDR3 protein: CASSQASLSTGDFRPQHF
CDR3 DNA: TGTGCCAGCAGCCAGGCCTCACTCTCGACAGGGGATTTTAGGCCCCAGCATTTT

CDR3 length: 14
clone size: NA
D gene: NA
J gene: TRBJ1-5
V gene: TRBV5-1
CDR3 protein: CASNLSPGEQPQHF
CDR3 DNA: TGCGCCAGCAACCTTTCCCCAGGGGAGCAGCCCCAGCATTTT

CDR3 length: 11
clone size: NA
D gene: NA
J gene: TRBJ1-5
V gene: TRBV28
CDR3 protein: CASSRRLPQHF
CDR3 DNA: TGTGCCAGCAGTAGGAGGTTGCCCCAGCATTTT

CDR3 length: 15
clone size: once
D gene: TRBD1
J gene: TRBJ1-1
V gene: TRBV5-1
CDR3 protein: CASRRTPGQVTEAFF
CDR3 DNA: TGCGCCAGCAGAAGGACTCCGGGACAGGTGACTGAAGCTTTCTTT

CDR3 length: 13
clone size: NA
D gene: NA
J gene: TRBJ2-3
V gene: TRBV5-4
CDR3 protein: CASSLYAGYPQYF
CDR3 DNA: TGTGCCAGCAGCTTGTACGCGGGGTATCCGCAGTATTTT

CDR3 length: 12
clone size: NA
D gene: NA
J gene: TRBJ1-5
V gene: TRBV7-3
CDR3 protein: CASSLWSQPQHF
CDR3 DNA: TGTGCCAGCAGCTTATGGAGCCAGCCCCAGCATTTT

CDR3 length: 12
clone size: NA
D gene: NA
J gene: TRBJ2-7
V gene: TRBV7-2
CDR3 protein: CASSFGTYEQYF
CDR3 DNA: TGTGCCAGCAGCTTTGGCACCTACGAGCAGTACTTC

CDR3 length: 14
clone size: NA
D gene: NA
J gene: TRBJ2-5
V gene: TRBV5-6
CDR3 protein: CASSPRDIQETQYF
CDR3 DNA: TGTGCCAGCAGCCCCCGGGACATCCAAGAGACCCAGTACTTC

CDR3 length: 16
clone size: NA
D gene: TRBD1
J gene: TRBJ2-2
V gene: TRBV5-8
CDR3 protein: CASSSAGTGGTGELFF
CDR3 DNA: TGTGCCAGCAGCTCCGCCGGGACAGGGGGCACCGGGGAGCTGTTTTTT

CDR3 length: 15
clone size: NA
D gene: TRBD1
J gene: TRBJ1-2
V gene: TRBV5-1
CDR3 protein: CASSLEAGGHYGYTF
CDR3 DNA: TGCGCCAGCAGCTTGGAAGCAGGGGGACACTATGGCTACACCTTC

CDR3 length: 17
clone size: NA
D gene: NA
J gene: TRBJ1-4
V gene: TRBV7-2
CDR3 protein: CASSPGWALHANEKLFF
CDR3 DNA: TGTGCCAGCAGCCCTGGATGGGCGCTCCACGCTAATGAAAAACTGTTTTTT

CDR3 length: 20
clone size: NA
D gene: NA
J gene: TRBJ1-4
V gene: TRBV4-1
CDR3 protein: CASSPTGRGSVSSTNEKLFF
CDR3 DNA: TGCGCCAGCAGCCCCACCGGCAGGGGTAGCGTATCGTCAACTAATGAAAAACTGTTTTTT

CDR3 length: 12
clone size: few
D gene: NA
J gene: TRBJ2-1
V gene: TRBV5-6
CDR3 protein: CASSLAEVEQFF
CDR3 DNA: TGTGCCAGCAGCTTGGCCGAGGTTGAGCAGTTCTTC

CDR3 length: 11
clone size: NA
D gene: NA
J gene: TRBJ2-3
V gene: TRBV7-8
CDR3 protein: CAGGTTDTQYF
CDR3 DNA: TGTGCCGGCGGGACCACAGATACGCAGTATTTT

CDR3 length: 14
clone size: once
D gene: TRBD1
J gene: TRBJ1-2
V gene: TRBV19
CDR3 protein: CASEGETGAYGYTF
CDR3 DNA: TGTGCCAGTGAAGGGGAGACAGGGGCCTATGGCTACACCTTC

CDR3 length: 13
clone size: NA
D gene: TRBD2
J gene: TRBJ2-5
V gene: TRBV11-2
CDR3 protein: CASNYGGEETQYF
CDR3 DNA: TGTGCCAGCAACTACGGGGGGGAAGAGACCCAGTACTTC

CDR3 length: 12
clone size: once
D gene: TRBD1
J gene: TRBJ2-7
V gene: TRBV2
CDR3 protein: CATQDRGREQYF
CDR3 DNA: TGTGCCACCCAGGACAGGGGGCGAGAGCAGTACTTC

CDR3 length: 15
clone size: NA
D gene: NA
J gene: TRBJ2-7
V gene: TRBV5-1
CDR3 protein: CASNPGLADYGEQYF
CDR3 DNA: TGCGCCAGCAACCCAGGACTGGCGGACTACGGAGAGCAGTACTTC

CDR3 length: 17
clone size: NA
D gene: NA
J gene: TRBJ1-4
V gene: TRBV4-1
CDR3 protein: CASSQERLRRMNEKLFF
CDR3 DNA: TGCGCCAGCAGCCAAGAAAGGTTGAGGCGGATGAATGAAAAACTGTTTTTT

CDR3 length: 16
clone size: NA
D gene: TRBD1
J gene: TRBJ1-2
V gene: TRBV5-6
CDR3 protein: CASSFLDRVRDYGYTF
CDR3 DNA: TGTGCCAGCAGCTTCCTCGACAGGGTTCGGGACTATGGCTACACCTTC

CDR3 length: 13
clone size: NA
D gene: NA
J gene: TRBJ2-3
V gene: TRBV30
CDR3 protein: CAWRRGTADTQYF
CDR3 DNA: TGTGCCTGGAGACGGGGGACCGCAGATACGCAGTATTTT

CDR3 length: 15
clone size: NA
D gene: TRBD1
J gene: TRBJ2-2
V gene: TRBV7-7
CDR3 protein: CASSPEGAVGGELFF
CDR3 DNA: TGTGCCAGCAGCCCAGAGGGGGCCGTTGGCGGGGAGCTGTTTTTT

CDR3 length: 18
clone size: NA
D gene: TRBD2
J gene: TRBJ2-1
V gene: TRBV11-2
CDR3 protein: CASSSAAGASLSYNEQFF
CDR3 DNA: TGTGCCAGCAGCTCCGCAGCGGGGGCCTCCTTATCCTACAATGAGCAGTTCTTC

CDR3 length: 13
clone size: NA
D gene: NA
J gene: TRBJ1-2
V gene: TRBV30
CDR3 protein: CAWNRDRPYGYTF
CDR3 DNA: TGTGCCTGGAATCGTGACAGACCGTATGGCTACACCTTC

CDR3 length: 17
clone size: NA
D gene: TRBD1
J gene: TRBJ1-1
V gene: TRBV5-1
CDR3 protein: CASSLGQGARPNTEAFF
CDR3 DNA: TGCGCCAGCAGCCTGGGACAGGGGGCGCGCCCGAACACTGAAGCTTTCTTT

CDR3 length: 17
clone size: few
D gene: NA
J gene: TRBJ2-7
V gene: TRBV4-1
CDR3 protein: CASSPRESPPSSYEQYF
CDR3 DNA: TGCGCCAGCAGCCCAAGAGAAAGTCCACCGAGCTCCTACGAGCAGTACTTC

CDR3 length: 16
clone size: NA
D gene: TRBD1
J gene: TRBJ2-2
V gene: TRBV9
CDR3 protein: CASSPPGQGNTGELFF
CDR3 DNA: TGTGCCAGCAGCCCACCGGGACAGGGAAACACCGGGGAGCTGTTTTTT

CDR3 length: 14
clone size: NA
D gene: TRBD1
J gene: TRBJ1-2
V gene: TRBV18
CDR3 protein: CASSPDREFYGYTF
CDR3 DNA: TGTGCCAGCTCACCCGACAGGGAATTCTATGGCTACACCTTC

CDR3 length: 15
clone size: NA
D gene: NA
J gene: TRBJ2-2
V gene: TRBV6-1
CDR3 protein: CASREGAARTGELFF
CDR3 DNA: TGTGCCAGCCGCGAAGGGGCAGCCCGGACCGGGGAGCTGTTTTTT